A selection of T cell receptor beta chains follows, all from one sample in a study of T cells in Graves' hyperthyroidism and ophthalmopathy. TCRdb fed the multiplex PCR reads into MiXCR, producing one record per CDR3 protein. In the table there are roughly 380,000 distinct CDR3 sequences, roughly an eighth of which are singletons. Sequences were obtained from blood. These receptors originate from a woman aged 18-30 years with Graves' hyperthyroidism. The CDR3 runs from the conserved cysteine through the conserved F or W. Fields, in order: D gene, V gene, clone size, J gene, CDR3 DNA, CDR3 protein. D genes are given only for firm matches. Some rows mark clone size as missing; the rest say once, few, many or name a class of expanded clone.

D gene: TRBD1
V gene: TRBV11-2
clone size: many
J gene: TRBJ2-7
CDR3 DNA: TGTGCCAGCAGCCCCCAGCTACGACAGGGCGCTGTCGAGCAGTACTTC
CDR3 protein: CASSPQLRQGAVEQYF

D gene: -
V gene: TRBV9
clone size: many
J gene: TRBJ2-3
CDR3 DNA: TGTGCCAGCAGCGTAGTCCCCGATCCCACAGATACGCAGTATTTT
CDR3 protein: CASSVVPDPTDTQYF

D gene: -
V gene: TRBV7-3
clone size: many
J gene: TRBJ2-3
CDR3 DNA: TGTGCCAGCAGTTTCGGAGCCCGGGATACGCAGTATTTT
CDR3 protein: CASSFGARDTQYF

D gene: -
V gene: TRBV20-1
clone size: many
J gene: TRBJ2-4
CDR3 DNA: TGCAGTGCTAGAGATTGGGGTACCGCCAAAAACATTCAGTACTTC
CDR3 protein: CSARDWGTAKNIQYF

D gene: -
V gene: TRBV24-1
clone size: many
J gene: TRBJ2-6
CDR3 DNA: TGTGCCACCAGTGATTCAGGCAGATTCTCTGGGGCCAACGTCCTGACTTTC
CDR3 protein: CATSDSGRFSGANVLTF

D gene: -
V gene: TRBV30
clone size: many
J gene: TRBJ2-5
CDR3 DNA: TGTGCCTGGAGTCTACAGGGAGGGTCCCAGTACTTC
CDR3 protein: CAWSLQGGSQYF

D gene: -
V gene: TRBV28
clone size: many
J gene: TRBJ1-2
CDR3 DNA: TGTGCCAGCAGAGAGACTTTACCCTATGGCTACACCTTC
CDR3 protein: CASRETLPYGYTF

D gene: -
V gene: TRBV20-1
clone size: many
J gene: TRBJ2-1
CDR3 DNA: TGCAGTGGGGCGGGGCAGAACAATGAGCAGTTCTTC
CDR3 protein: CSGAGQNNEQFF

D gene: -
V gene: TRBV2
clone size: many
J gene: TRBJ2-2
CDR3 DNA: TGTGCCAGCACGGGTCCAGGTACCGGGGAGCTGTTTTTT
CDR3 protein: CASTGPGTGELFF

D gene: TRBD1
V gene: TRBV28
clone size: many
J gene: TRBJ2-7
CDR3 DNA: TGTGCCAGCAGTTCGATAAGGGGGCCCTACGAGCAGTACTTC
CDR3 protein: CASSSIRGPYEQYF

D gene: TRBD2
V gene: TRBV9
clone size: -
J gene: TRBJ2-5
CDR3 DNA: TGTGCCAGCAGCTCCGCCAGTGGAATACTAGCGGGCCGACAAGAGACCCAGTACTTC
CDR3 protein: CASSSASGILAGRQETQYF

D gene: TRBD1
V gene: TRBV5-6
clone size: -
J gene: TRBJ1-2
CDR3 DNA: TGTGCCAGCAGCTTGGTGGACAGGGGGTATGGCTACACCTTC
CDR3 protein: CASSLVDRGYGYTF

D gene: TRBD2
V gene: TRBV18
clone size: -
J gene: TRBJ2-2
CDR3 DNA: TGTGCCAGCTCACGTAGCGGGAGTAAGGCCGGGGAGCTGTTTTTT
CDR3 protein: CASSRSGSKAGELFF

D gene: -
V gene: TRBV14
clone size: -
J gene: TRBJ2-2
CDR3 DNA: TGTGCCAGCAGCCAAGATGGTGGGGGTAACACCGGGGAGCTGTTTTTT
CDR3 protein: CASSQDGGGNTGELFF

D gene: TRBD2
V gene: TRBV5-4
clone size: few
J gene: TRBJ2-7
CDR3 DNA: TGTGCCAGCAGCTCGGGACTAGCGGGCGTCGAGCAGTACTTC
CDR3 protein: CASSSGLAGVEQYF

D gene: -
V gene: TRBV28
clone size: many
J gene: TRBJ1-5
CDR3 DNA: TGTGCCAGCAAATTGAGTACAGGGTTCGGGCAGCCCCAGCATTTT
CDR3 protein: CASKLSTGFGQPQHF

D gene: TRBD2
V gene: TRBV20-1
clone size: -
J gene: TRBJ2-1
CDR3 DNA: TGCAGTGCTGGCGGACTAGCGGGACACAATGAGCAGTTCTTC
CDR3 protein: CSAGGLAGHNEQFF

D gene: -
V gene: TRBV7-6
clone size: -
J gene: TRBJ1-1
CDR3 DNA: TGTGCCAGCACCTCCGGGAGGTTTTACAGAGCCGAACCGGGGCGCAACACTGAAGCTTTCTTT
CDR3 protein: CASTSGRFYRAEPGRNTEAFF

D gene: -
V gene: TRBV12-3/TRBV12-4
clone size: many
J gene: TRBJ1-1
CDR3 DNA: TGTGCCAGCAGTTTGAGTGGAGAGAGGGAAGCTTTCTTT
CDR3 protein: CASSLSGEREAFF

D gene: -
V gene: TRBV6-1
clone size: many
J gene: TRBJ1-1
CDR3 DNA: TGTGCCAGCAGTGCGGACACAACGAACACTGAAGCTTTCTTT
CDR3 protein: CASSADTTNTEAFF

D gene: TRBD1
V gene: TRBV5-1
clone size: many
J gene: TRBJ2-1
CDR3 DNA: TGCGCCAGCAGCTTGTCGGGACAGTACAATGAGCAGTTCTTC
CDR3 protein: CASSLSGQYNEQFF

D gene: TRBD2
V gene: TRBV6-9
clone size: -
J gene: TRBJ2-1
CDR3 DNA: TGTGCCAGCAGTTACCCCGAGGGACTAGCGGGAGGTCGTGAGCAGTTCTTC
CDR3 protein: CASSYPEGLAGGREQFF

D gene: -
V gene: TRBV13
clone size: many
J gene: TRBJ2-7
CDR3 DNA: TGTGCCAGCAGCCCCCTGGAGGGAACCTACGAGCAGTACTTC
CDR3 protein: CASSPLEGTYEQYF

D gene: TRBD1
V gene: TRBV2
clone size: many
J gene: TRBJ2-7
CDR3 DNA: TGTGCCAGCAATCCCCGGGACAGAACCTACGAGCAGTACTTC
CDR3 protein: CASNPRDRTYEQYF

D gene: TRBD1
V gene: TRBV12-3/TRBV12-4
clone size: many
J gene: TRBJ1-4
CDR3 DNA: TGTGCCAGCAGGGACGAAGGGGGCTCTCTGCTAGAAAAACTGTTTTTT
CDR3 protein: CASRDEGGSLLEKLFF

D gene: -
V gene: TRBV7-2
clone size: many
J gene: TRBJ2-2
CDR3 DNA: TGTGCCAGCAGCTTAGTTACAAGGGTCACCGGGGAGCTGTTTTTT
CDR3 protein: CASSLVTRVTGELFF

D gene: TRBD1
V gene: TRBV6-2/TRBV6-3
clone size: -
J gene: TRBJ1-5
CDR3 DNA: TGTGCCAGCAGTTACGCGGGACAGCAGGCTTATAGCAATCAGCCCCAGCATTTT
CDR3 protein: CASSYAGQQAYSNQPQHF

D gene: TRBD1
V gene: TRBV28
clone size: few
J gene: TRBJ2-7
CDR3 DNA: TGTGCCAGCACCTCGTTGGGACAGACCTACGAGCAGTACTTC
CDR3 protein: CASTSLGQTYEQYF

D gene: -
V gene: TRBV5-1
clone size: many
J gene: TRBJ2-7
CDR3 DNA: TGCGCCAGCAGCTTGGCGACGGGCCCGGGGGAGCAGTACTTC
CDR3 protein: CASSLATGPGEQYF

D gene: -
V gene: TRBV29-1
clone size: once
J gene: TRBJ2-1
CDR3 DNA: TGCAGCGTTGAGGGGGGGGGCCTAGCAGAAAATGAGCAGTTCTTC
CDR3 protein: CSVEGGGLAENEQFF

D gene: -
V gene: TRBV30
clone size: many
J gene: TRBJ1-1
CDR3 DNA: TGTGCCTGGAGTGTACGGGGTCTCGGGACTGAAGCTTTCTTT
CDR3 protein: CAWSVRGLGTEAFF

D gene: -
V gene: TRBV20-1
clone size: many
J gene: TRBJ1-1
CDR3 DNA: TGCAGTACTCTTAGGACGGTGGTAACTGAAGCTTTCTTT
CDR3 protein: CSTLRTVVTEAFF

D gene: -
V gene: TRBV20-1
clone size: many
J gene: TRBJ2-3
CDR3 DNA: TGCAGTGCTAGCCGTAGCGGAAGCACAGATACGCAGTATTTT
CDR3 protein: CSASRSGSTDTQYF

D gene: -
V gene: TRBV20-1
clone size: many
J gene: TRBJ2-3
CDR3 DNA: TGCAGTGCTAGTGGGAGTAGCGCAGATACGCAGTATTTT
CDR3 protein: CSASGSSADTQYF

D gene: -
V gene: TRBV14
clone size: -
J gene: TRBJ1-6
CDR3 DNA: TGTGCCAGCAGCCATCGACAGGCGATTAATTCACCCCTCCACTTT
CDR3 protein: CASSHRQAINSPLHF

D gene: TRBD2
V gene: TRBV12-3/TRBV12-4
clone size: many
J gene: TRBJ2-3
CDR3 DNA: TGTGCCAGCAGTTTGGTTCGGCGGGAGAACGGAGATACGCAGTATTTT
CDR3 protein: CASSLVRRENGDTQYF

D gene: TRBD2
V gene: TRBV20-1
clone size: many
J gene: TRBJ2-7
CDR3 DNA: TGCAGTGCTCTCCGGACTAGCTTGGGCGAGCAGTACTTC
CDR3 protein: CSALRTSLGEQYF

D gene: -
V gene: TRBV11-2
clone size: -
J gene: TRBJ1-2
CDR3 DNA: TGTGCCAGCAGCCAAACCGAGGAGTGGGTCGGGGGCTACACCTTC
CDR3 protein: CASSQTEEWVGGYTF

D gene: -
V gene: TRBV18
clone size: many
J gene: TRBJ2-1
CDR3 DNA: TGTGCCAGCTCACCAACAAACCGGGCCAATGAGCAGTTCTTC
CDR3 protein: CASSPTNRANEQFF